These 10 T cell receptor beta chains were all obtained from the same sample, sequenced in a study of blood T cell repertoires in COVID-19 (dated by TCRdb to the early 2020s). The library was generated by the immunoSEQ multiplex PCR assay. The table was pulled from immuneACCESS by TCRdb, which kept in-frame rearrangements only. Such tables lose some clones; where checked, under half of the loss comes from unresolved V genes, and the rest has no known cause. This sample holds roughly 80,000 clones; about 87% were observed only once. Roughly 5.9% of the sample is held by the ten biggest clonotypes. Sample: peripheral blood. Every receptor here comes from a middle-aged man with active COVID-19.

The chain has TRBV6-2 or TRBV6-3 and TRBJ2-7, with D tentatively TRBD1 (6 bases). This CDR3 comprises 14 residues. Germline V lookup: CDR1 MNHEY, CDR2 SVGEGT. Trimming shortened V by 0 bases and J by 2 bases, and 8 bases separated the two germline ends. The CDR3 loop reads CASSYSRQAYEQYF. CDR3 coding DNA: TGTGCCAGCAGTTACTCGAGACAGGCCTACGAGCAGTACTTC.

CDR3 nucleotide sequence: TGTGCCAGTAGTAAAACAGAGACCGGGGAGCTGTTTTTT. Residues: CASSKTETGELFF. The chain combines TRBV19 with TRBJ2-2; no clear D. Trimming stripped 4 bases from V and 5 bases from J, with 8 bases between. Germline CDR1 and CDR2: LNHDA and SQIVND (reference sequence). CDR3 length: 13 residues. Looking up the rest from reference TRBV19 and TRBJ2-2 gives the full variable domain: DGGITQSPKYLFRKEGQNVTLSCEQNLNHDAMYWYRQDPGQGLRLIYYSQIVNDFQKGDIAEGYSVSREKKESFPLTVTSAQKNPTAFYLCASSKTETGELFFGEGSRLTVL.

The chain combines TRBV28 with TRBJ2-3, with TRBD2 as a possible D gene (6 bases). The CDR3 totals 15 residues. The germline V gene encodes CDR1 MDHEN and CDR2 SYDVKM. The germline V and J ends were trimmed by 2 bases and 3 bases, with 12 bases remaining between them. CDR3 residues: CASSLGAGRTDTQYF. The CDR3 nucleotides are TGTGCCAGCAGTTTAGGGGCAGGGAGGACAGATACGCAGTATTTT.

The chain carries TRBV6-5 and TRBJ2-3; 10 bases line up with TRBD1. The length of the CDR3 is 15 residues. Germline V gene sequence: CDR1 MNHEY, CDR2 SVGAGI. The V gene end was trimmed by 1 base and the J gene end by 5 bases; junction bases not matched to a gene: 3. The CDR3 DNA sequence: TGTGCCAGCAGTTACTTGGGACAGGGGAGAGATACGCAGTATTTT. Translating gives CASSYLGQGRDTQYF.

The chain links TRBV19 to TRBJ2-7; 8 nucleotides line up with TRBD2. CDR1 LNHDA and CDR2 SQIVND come from the germline V gene (reference sequence). The trim removed 4 bases at V and 2 bases at J, leaving 4 bases unmatched. The CDR3 loop spans 14 amino acids. The CDR3 here is CASSTGGTPYEQYF. In nucleotides, the CDR3 is TGTGCCAGTAGTACGGGAGGGACCCCCTACGAGCAGTACTTC.

This chain connects TRBV20-1 to TRBJ2-3, with D perhaps TRBD1 (6 bases). The germline V and J ends were trimmed by 7 bases and 8 bases, with 13 bases remaining between them. The CDR3 covers 11 residues. Germline-derived CDR1 and CDR2 are DFQATT and SNEGSKA (reference sequence). CDR3 region: CSVRTVGTQYF. CDR3 DNA sequence: TGCAGTGTAAGGACAGTTGGTACGCAGTATTTT.

The V call is TRBV11-3, the J call TRBJ1-1, with D tentatively TRBD1 (6 bases). The CDR3 length is 13 residues. The V end lost 2 bases, the J end lost 4 bases, and 8 bases lay between the germline ends. The germline V gene has CDR1 SGHNT and CDR2 YENEEA. CDR3 DNA: TGTGCCAGCAGCTTATCAGGGGCCACTGAAGCTTTCTTT. Encoded protein: CASSLSGATEAFF.

The chain employs TRBV12-3 or TRBV12-4 and TRBJ1-2, with D possibly being TRBD1 (6 bases). V lost 5 bases and J lost 7, with 14 bases in between. There are 13 residues in the CDR3. The CDR3 region has the DNA TGTGCCAGCAGTCCTACTACAGGGCTTGGCTACACCTTC. Residues: CASSPTTGLGYTF.

The V and J genes are TRBV7-2 and TRBJ2-5, with D possibly matching TRBD1 (6 bases). V was trimmed by 0 bases and J by 2 bases, leaving 7 bases between them. This CDR3 comprises 14 residues. Germline V gene lookup returns CDR1 SGHTA and CDR2 FQGNSA. The CDR3 region has the DNA TGTGCCAGCAGCTTAGCGGGGGCACAAGAGACCCAGTACTTC. Translation: CASSLAGAQETQYF.

This chain links TRBV5-1 with TRBJ1-6; D is perhaps TRBD1 (6 bases). Germline V gives CDR1 SGHRS, CDR2 YFSETQ. The CDR3 has 16 residues. V lost 4 bases, J lost 4 bases, and 15 bases lay in between. The CDR3 bases are TGCGCCAGCAGCCCTTCGAGTCAGGGGTATAATTCACCCCTCCACTTT. Protein sequence: CASSPSSQGYNSPLHF.